One and the same sample provided the 23 T cell receptor beta chains below, sequenced in a study of cytomegalovirus exposure and HLA in healthy donors. Repertoires were generated with immunoSEQ multiplex PCR, while TCRdb's copy carries only in-frame clones and drops some. Altogether tens of thousands of clones are present, about 94% being singletons, with the ten largest covering 2% to 2.5%. Input material: PBMCs. These receptors came from a young man in good health and CMV-seronegative.

The rearrangement uses TRBV4-1 and TRBJ2-6; TRBD1 agrees at 9 bases. From germline, CDR1 is MGHRA and CDR2 YSYEKL. V dropped 0 bases and J dropped 0; count of bases not matched to a gene: 15. The CDR3 totals 22 residues. The CDR3 here is CASSQDSGTGIPFNSGANVLTF. As DNA, the CDR3 is TGCGCCAGCAGCCAAGATTCCGGGACAGGGATCCCCTTCAACTCTGGGGCCAACGTCCTGACTTTC.

The chain couples TRBV15 to TRBJ2-7; the match to TRBD1 covers 7 bases. The CDR3 is 14 amino acids. With 5 bases clipped from V and 0 bases from J, the junction kept 4 bases outside the gene matches. Germline CDR1 reads LNHNV; CDR2 reads YYDKDF (reference sequence). The CDR3 region has the DNA TGTGCCACCAGCCACGACAGGGACTCCTACGAGCAGTACTTC. This translates into CATSHDRDSYEQYF.

The chain carries TRBV4-1 and TRBJ1-2; D is ambiguous. Trimming took 0 bases from V and 2 from J, leaving 4 bases between them. The CDR3 runs to 13 residues. In germline, CDR1 is MGHRA, CDR2 YSYEKL. CDR3 protein: CASSQDTNYGYTF. CDR3 in DNA: TGCGCCAGCAGCCAAGACACAAACTATGGCTACACCTTC.

This clone has a single count. The V call is TRBV5-5, the J call TRBJ1-4; 11 nucleotides line up with TRBD1. Germline V gene data show CDR1 as SGHKS and CDR2 as YYEKEE (reference sequence). CDR3 size: 14 residues. Trimming took 3 bases from V and 8 from J; bases not matched to a gene: 3. The CDR3 DNA follows: TGTGCCAGCAGCTGGGACAGGGGGGAGGAAAAACTGTTTTTT. Protein product: CASSWDRGEEKLFF.

The CDR3 is CASSPKQGQKGGYTF. The CDR3 DNA follows: TGTGCCAGCTCACCAAAACAGGGCCAGAAGGGGGGCTACACCTTC. This chain uses TRBV18 with TRBJ1-2; possible D gene TRBD1, 6 bases. Per the germline V gene, CDR1 is KGHSH and CDR2 is LQKENI. The CDR3 is made up of 15 amino acids. Deletions cut 2 bases from V and 8 bases from J, with 18 bases between.

The rearrangement uses TRBV7-9 and TRBJ2-7; a possible D gene is TRBD2 (5 bases). Trimming removed 5 bases at V and 2 bases at J, with 10 bases between. This CDR3 region has 13 residues. The germline V gene has CDR1 SEHNR and CDR2 FQNEAQ (reference sequence). The CDR3 protein is CASSRTDTYEQYF. CDR3 coding DNA: TGTGCCAGCAGCCGGACTGATACCTACGAGCAGTACTTC.

V is TRBV2 and J is TRBJ1-1, with a weak D call TRBD1 (6 bases). The ends were cut back, 8 bases at V and 0 bases at J, with 13 bases in the middle. This CDR3 has 14 amino acids. Per the germline V gene, CDR1 is SNHLY and CDR2 is FYNNEI. The CDR3 here is CASYLTGLNTEAFF. The DNA for the CDR3 is TGTGCCAGCTACCTGACAGGACTGAACACTGAAGCTTTCTTT.

This clone was found a few times. V gene TRBV28 combines with J gene TRBJ2-7, with 8 nucleotides matching TRBD2. Per germline, CDR1 MDHEN and CDR2 SYDVKM. The V gene end was trimmed by 6 bases and the J gene end by 2 bases; junction bases not matched to a gene: 0. The CDR3 consists of 12 residues. The DNA of the CDR3 is TGTGCCAGCAGCGGGAGGGCCTACGAGCAGTACTTC. Translation gives CASSGRAYEQYF. Complete variable domain (other parts from reference TRBV28 and TRBJ2-7): DVKVTQSSRYLVKRTGEKVFLECVQDMDHENMFWYRQDPGLGLRLIYFSYDVKMKEKGDIPEGYSVSREKKERFSLILESASTNQTSMYLCASSGRAYEQYFGPGTRLTVT.

The V and J genes are TRBV7-2 and TRBJ2-2; D might be TRBD1 (5 bases). The CDR3 extends over 15 amino acids. The V end was cut by 3 bases, the J end by 2 bases, with 10 bases between. Germline V gene data show CDR1 as SGHTA and CDR2 as FQGNSA. In nucleotides, the CDR3 is TGTGCCAGCAGCTTGGGGCAGACCAACACCGGGGAGCTGTTTTTT. It codes for CASSLGQTNTGELFF.

This CDR3 reads CASSLFRESNEQYF. CDR3 nucleotide sequence: TGTGCCAGCAGCTTGTTCAGGGAAAGCAACGAGCAGTACTTC. V is TRBV5-5 and J is TRBJ2-7; possible D gene TRBD1, 5 bases. V was shortened by 1 base and J by 5 bases, with 13 bases between the two germline ends. Germline V lookup: CDR1 SGHKS, CDR2 YYEKEE (reference sequence). This CDR3 is built from 14 residues. The variable domain in full, with the rest retrieved from reference TRBV5-5 and TRBJ2-7, is DAGVTQSPTHLIKTRGQQVTLRCSPISGHKSVSWYQQVLGQGPQFIFQYYEKEERGRGNFPDRFSARQFPNYSSELNVNALLLGDSALYLCASSLFRESNEQYFGPGTRLTVT.

This clone was counted once. The genes are TRBV28 and TRBJ1-2; 10 bases line up with TRBD1. The V and J ends lost 5 bases and 3 bases, in that order; junction bases with no gene match: 3. The germline CDR1 and CDR2 sequences are MDHEN and SYDVKM. CDR3 size: 14 residues. For the CDR3, the DNA is TGTGCCAGCAGTCATGGGACAGGGGACTATGGCTACACCTTC. This sequence encodes CASSHGTGDYGYTF.

The rearrangement joins TRBV27 to TRBJ2-1; maybe TRBD2 (5 bases). CDR3 length: 15 amino acids. V lost 3 bases and J 0 bases, leaving 9 bases between the germline ends. Per the germline V gene, CDR1 is MNHEY and CDR2 is SMNVEV (reference sequence). In DNA form, the CDR3 reads TGTGCCAGCAGTTTGGGAGCGGTCTCCTACAATGAGCAGTTCTTC. The encoded protein is CASSLGAVSYNEQFF.

The chain couples TRBV5-1 to TRBJ1-2, with D perhaps matching TRBD1 (5 bases). V lost 4 bases and J 3 bases, leaving 10 bases between the germline ends. CDR3 length equals 13 residues. Germline CDR1 and CDR2: SGHRS and YFSETQ. Here the CDR3 reads CASSPSGDYGYTF. Written as DNA, the CDR3 is TGCGCCAGCAGCCCCTCGGGGGACTATGGCTACACCTTC.

This clone has only one observation. The chain uses TRBV12-5 and TRBJ1-5, with a possible D match to TRBD1 (5 bases). Trimming removed 2 bases at V and 2 bases at J, with 10 bases between. Germline V gene sequence: CDR1 LGHNT, CDR2 FRNRAP. The CDR3 loop spans 15 amino acids. The CDR3 nucleotides read TGTGCTAGTGGTTTGCAGACAGCCGGCAATCAGCCCCAGCATTTT. Protein: CASGLQTAGNQPQHF.

This clone was seen a single time. The chain combines TRBV5-4 with TRBJ2-1; the match to TRBD2 covers 9 bases. Germline CDR1 is SGHNT and CDR2 is YYREEE (reference sequence). The CDR3 length is 15 residues. With 2 bases clipped from V and 8 bases from J, the junction kept 8 bases outside the gene matches. CDR3 protein: CASSLRAGGNDEQFF. The CDR3 DNA reads TGTGCCAGCAGCTTAAGGGCGGGAGGGAACGATGAGCAGTTCTTC.

This chain connects TRBV5-5 to TRBJ2-7, with 7 bases lining up with TRBD1. The germline V gene has CDR1 SGHKS and CDR2 YYEKEE (reference sequence). The ends lost 4 bases at V and 6 bases at J; junction bases unmatched: 7. There are 13 residues in the CDR3. The CDR3 DNA reads as TGTGCCAGCAGCGGAGCAAGGGGGCGCGAGCAGTACTTC. This sequence encodes CASSGARGREQYF.

The rearrangement joins TRBV27 to TRBJ2-1, with 11 bases matching TRBD2. The CDR3 runs to 15 residues. V was clipped by 7 bases and J by 8 bases; unmatched bases: 10. Germline V CDR1 and CDR2: MNHEY, SMNVEV (reference sequence). In DNA form, the CDR3 reads TGTGCCAGCACCCTCGTAGCGGGAGGGGTCGATGAGCAGTTCTTC. Translating it yields CASTLVAGGVDEQFF.

The V call is TRBV6-5, the J call TRBJ2-1; 7 bases fit TRBD1. The CDR3 consists of 14 residues. Losses at the gene ends were 6 bases for V and 7 bases for J; bases not matched to a gene: 9. Germline CDR1 and CDR2: MNHEY and SVGAGI. As DNA, the CDR3 is TGTGCCAGCAGGGGGCAGGGGGAGAGGAATGAGCAGTTCTTC. It translates to CASRGQGERNEQFF.

The chain carries TRBV29-1 and TRBJ2-1, with 9 bases lining up with TRBD2. V lost 6 bases, J lost 9 bases, and 12 bases stayed unmatched. The CDR3 is 14 amino acids. Germline loops: CDR1 SQVTM, CDR2 ANQGSEA. In nucleotides, the CDR3 is TGCAGCGTAAAACCCCTAGCGGGACCGTCTGAGCAGTTCTTC. The encoded protein is CSVKPLAGPSEQFF.

J is TRBJ2-7 and V is TRBV18; 7 bases are a match to TRBD2. Germline V lookup: CDR1 KGHSH, CDR2 LQKENI. The V and J ends lost 3 bases and 0 bases, in that order; junction bases with no gene match: 2. This CDR3 contains 14 residues. CDR3 residues: CASSPGLDSYEQYF. In nucleotides, the CDR3 is TGTGCCAGCTCACCCGGACTAGACTCCTACGAGCAGTACTTC.

The chain carries TRBV19 and TRBJ1-5; 11 bases are a match to TRBD1. Per germline, CDR1 LNHDA and CDR2 SQIVND (reference sequence). The CDR3 totals 14 residues. The V segment lost 7 bases and the J segment 4 bases; nucleotides outside the gene matches: 3. The CDR3 protein is CASTWDRGNQPQHF. The CDR3 DNA reads TGTGCCAGTACGTGGGACAGGGGGAATCAGCCCCAGCATTTT. The full variable domain, rest sourced from reference TRBV19 and TRBJ1-5, is DGGITQSPKYLFRKEGQNVTLSCEQNLNHDAMYWYRQDPGQGLRLIYYSQIVNDFQKGDIAEGYSVSREKKESFPLTVTSAQKNPTAFYLCASTWDRGNQPQHFGDGTRLSIL.

The chain carries TRBV4-2 and TRBJ2-7; perhaps TRBD1 as D (5 bases). Per germline, CDR1 LGHNA and CDR2 YNFKEQ. This CDR3 contains 15 residues. V was cut by 1 base and J by 1 base, with 11 bases left in between. CDR3 coding DNA: TGTGCCAGCAGCCAAGGAGACAGCGAATCCTACGAGCAGTACTTC. Protein: CASSQGDSESYEQYF.

The chain carries TRBV2 and TRBJ1-5, with TRBD1 as a possible D gene (5 bases). Trimming took off 7 bases at V and 7 bases at J, with 11 bases between the two ends. Looked up from germline, CDR1 is SNHLY and CDR2 is FYNNEI. There are 12 residues in the CDR3. CDR3 sequence (DNA): TGTGCCAGCAAGGGCAGGGTGCAGCCCCAGCATTTT. Translating it yields CASKGRVQPQHF.